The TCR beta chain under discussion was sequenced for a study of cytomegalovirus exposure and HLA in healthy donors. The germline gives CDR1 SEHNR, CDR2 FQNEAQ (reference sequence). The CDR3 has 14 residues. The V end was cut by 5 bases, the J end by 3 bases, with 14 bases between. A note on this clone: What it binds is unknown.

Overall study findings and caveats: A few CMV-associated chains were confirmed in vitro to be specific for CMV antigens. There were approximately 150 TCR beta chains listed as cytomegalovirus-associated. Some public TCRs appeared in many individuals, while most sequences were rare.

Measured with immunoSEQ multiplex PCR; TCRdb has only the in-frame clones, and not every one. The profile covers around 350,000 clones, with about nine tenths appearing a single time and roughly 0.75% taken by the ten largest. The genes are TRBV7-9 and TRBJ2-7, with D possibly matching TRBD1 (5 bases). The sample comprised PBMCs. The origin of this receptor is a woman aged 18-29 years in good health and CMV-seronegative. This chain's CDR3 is CASSLKDTFYEQYF. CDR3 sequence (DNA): TGTGCCAGCAGCCTAAAGGACACCTTCTACGAGCAGTACTTC.